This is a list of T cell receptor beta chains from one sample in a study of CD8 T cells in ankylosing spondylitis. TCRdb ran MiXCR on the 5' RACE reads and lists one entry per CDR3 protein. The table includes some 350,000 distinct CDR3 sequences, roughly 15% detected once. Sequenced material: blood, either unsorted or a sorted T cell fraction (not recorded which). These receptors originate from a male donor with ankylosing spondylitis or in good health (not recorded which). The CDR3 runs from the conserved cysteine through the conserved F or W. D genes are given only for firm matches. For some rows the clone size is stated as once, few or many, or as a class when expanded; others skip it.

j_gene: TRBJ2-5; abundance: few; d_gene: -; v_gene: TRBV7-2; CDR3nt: TGTGCCAGCACCTCAGGGGGGGTTCAAGAGACCCAGTACTTC; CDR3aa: CASTSGGVQETQYF
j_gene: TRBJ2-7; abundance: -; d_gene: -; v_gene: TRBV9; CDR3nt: TGTGCCAGCAGCGTAGGGGCCGGCACGGCGAGCTCCTACGAGCAGTACTTC; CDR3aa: CASSVGAGTASSYEQYF
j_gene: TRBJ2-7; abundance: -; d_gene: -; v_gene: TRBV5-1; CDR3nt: TGCGCCAGCAGCCCCCGGGACCTCTCCTACGAGCAGTACTTC; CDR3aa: CASSPRDLSYEQYF
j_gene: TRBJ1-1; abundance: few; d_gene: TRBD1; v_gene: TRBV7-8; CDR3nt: TGTGCCAGCAGCCTCCGGGACAGAGACTTTGAAGCTTTCTTT; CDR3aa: CASSLRDRDFEAFF
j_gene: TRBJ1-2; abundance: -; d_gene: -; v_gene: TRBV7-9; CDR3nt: TGTGCCAGCAGCTTACGTAGGGTTGGCGGCTACACCTTC; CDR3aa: CASSLRRVGGYTF
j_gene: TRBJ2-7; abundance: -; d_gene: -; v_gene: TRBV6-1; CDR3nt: TGTGCCAGCAGTGAACCAGGCCTGTACGAGCAGTACTTC; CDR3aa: CASSEPGLYEQYF
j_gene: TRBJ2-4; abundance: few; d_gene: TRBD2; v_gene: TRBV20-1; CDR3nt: TGCAGTGCTGGGCGGACTAGCGGGTTAGCCAAAAACATTCAGTACTTC; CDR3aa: CSAGRTSGLAKNIQYF
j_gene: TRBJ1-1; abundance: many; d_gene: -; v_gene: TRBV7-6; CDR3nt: TGTGCCAGCAGCTTGAGGGAAACGAACACTGAAGCTTTCTTT; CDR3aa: CASSLRETNTEAFF
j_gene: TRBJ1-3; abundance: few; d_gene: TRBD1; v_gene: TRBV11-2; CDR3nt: TGTGCCAGCAGCTTAGACCGGACAGGGGGAAACACCATATATTTT; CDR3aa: CASSLDRTGGNTIYF
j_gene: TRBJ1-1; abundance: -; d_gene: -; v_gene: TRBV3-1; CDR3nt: TGTGCCAGCAGCCAAGAGGGTCGGTCTGGTGAAGCTTTCTTT; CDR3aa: CASSQEGRSGEAFF
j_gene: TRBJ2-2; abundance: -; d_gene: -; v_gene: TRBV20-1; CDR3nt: TGCAGTGCTAGAGTATCCAGCACCGGGGAGCTGTTTTTT; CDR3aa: CSARVSSTGELFF
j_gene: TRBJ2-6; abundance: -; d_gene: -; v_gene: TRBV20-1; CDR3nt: TGCAGTGCTAAGGGATCTGGGGCCAACGTCCTGACTTTC; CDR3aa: CSAKGSGANVLTF
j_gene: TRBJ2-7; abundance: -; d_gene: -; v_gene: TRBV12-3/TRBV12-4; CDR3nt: TGTGCCAGCAGGCCCGGTGGTCCCTACGAGCAGTACTTC; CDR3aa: CASRPGGPYEQYF
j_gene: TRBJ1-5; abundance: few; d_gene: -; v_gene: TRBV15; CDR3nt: TGTGCCACCAGCAGAGGCGGGTCGTATCAGCCCCAGCATTTT; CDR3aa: CATSRGGSYQPQHF
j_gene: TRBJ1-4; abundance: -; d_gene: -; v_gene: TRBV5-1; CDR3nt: TGCGCCAGCAGCCTAGACACGAACAATGAAAAACTGTTTTTT; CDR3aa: CASSLDTNNEKLFF
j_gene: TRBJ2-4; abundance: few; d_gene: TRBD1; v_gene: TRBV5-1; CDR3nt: TGCGCCAGCAGCGCCCGGACAGGGGACATTCAGTACTTC; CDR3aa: CASSARTGDIQYF
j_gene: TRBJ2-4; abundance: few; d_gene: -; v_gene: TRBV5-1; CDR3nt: TGCGCCAGCAGCTTGACGGGACCTGGGAACATTCAGTACTTC; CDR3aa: CASSLTGPGNIQYF
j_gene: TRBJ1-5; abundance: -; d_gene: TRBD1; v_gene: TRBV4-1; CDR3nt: TGCGCCAGCAGCCAAGAGGAGACAGGGAGGACTCAGCCCCAGCATTTT; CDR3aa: CASSQEETGRTQPQHF
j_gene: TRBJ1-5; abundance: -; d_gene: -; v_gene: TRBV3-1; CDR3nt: TGTGCCAGCAGCCTTCGTGGGGCGGGTCAGCCCCAGCATTTT; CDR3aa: CASSLRGAGQPQHF
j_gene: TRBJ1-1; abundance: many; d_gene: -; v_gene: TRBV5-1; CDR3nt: TGCGCCAGCAGCTTTTCCCTGAACACTGAAGCTTTCTTT; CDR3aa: CASSFSLNTEAFF
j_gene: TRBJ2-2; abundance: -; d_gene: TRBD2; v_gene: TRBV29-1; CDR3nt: TGCAGCGCCCGACTAGCGGCCGAGGTCTGGACCGGGGAGCTGTTTTTT; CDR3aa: CSARLAAEVWTGELFF
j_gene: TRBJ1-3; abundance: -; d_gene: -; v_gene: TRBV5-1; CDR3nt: TGCGCCAGCAGCTTGAAAGGGTCTGGAAACACCATATATTTT; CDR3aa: CASSLKGSGNTIYF
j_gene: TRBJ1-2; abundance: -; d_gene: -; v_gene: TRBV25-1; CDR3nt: TGTGCCAGCAGTGAATTGGGCTATGGCTACACCTTC; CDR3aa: CASSELGYGYTF
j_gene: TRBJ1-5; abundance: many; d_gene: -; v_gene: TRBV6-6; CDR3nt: TGTGCCAGCAGGGACCGAGGCGTCCAGCCCCAGCATTTT; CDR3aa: CASRDRGVQPQHF
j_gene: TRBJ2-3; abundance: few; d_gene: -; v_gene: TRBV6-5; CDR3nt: TGTGCCAGCAGTTACTCGGGGGTTAGCACAGATACGCAGTATTTT; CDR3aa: CASSYSGVSTDTQYF
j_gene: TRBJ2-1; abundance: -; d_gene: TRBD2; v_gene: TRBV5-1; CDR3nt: TGCGCCAGCAGGGGAGCTAGCGGGAGCTCCTACAATGAGCAGTTCTTC; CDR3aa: CASRGASGSSYNEQFF
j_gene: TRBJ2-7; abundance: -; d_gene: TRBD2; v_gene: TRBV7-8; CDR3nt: TGTGCCAGCAGCCGTGCGAGCGGGAGGATCTCCTACGAGCAGTACTTC; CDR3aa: CASSRASGRISYEQYF
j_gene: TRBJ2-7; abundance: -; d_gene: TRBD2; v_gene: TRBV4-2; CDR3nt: TGTGCCAGCAGCCAAGATTGGGGGACTAGCGACGAGCAGTACTTC; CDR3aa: CASSQDWGTSDEQYF
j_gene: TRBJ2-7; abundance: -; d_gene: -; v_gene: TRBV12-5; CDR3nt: TGTGCTAGTGGTTTGGTCCCAGTCTACGAGCAGTACTTC; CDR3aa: CASGLVPVYEQYF
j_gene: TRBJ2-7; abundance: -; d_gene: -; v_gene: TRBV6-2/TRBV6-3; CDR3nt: TGTGCCAGCAGTTCCGCGGGTAGCTCCTACGAGCAGTACTTC; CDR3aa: CASSSAGSSYEQYF
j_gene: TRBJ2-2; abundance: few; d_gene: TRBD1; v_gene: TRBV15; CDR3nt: TGTGCCACCAGCAGAGACAGGGGGATGGGCGGGGAGCTGTTTTTT; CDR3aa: CATSRDRGMGGELFF
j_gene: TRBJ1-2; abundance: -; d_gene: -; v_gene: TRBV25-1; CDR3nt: TGTGCCAGCAGTGAATATATAAGGGGCAGCGGCTACACCTTC; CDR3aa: CASSEYIRGSGYTF
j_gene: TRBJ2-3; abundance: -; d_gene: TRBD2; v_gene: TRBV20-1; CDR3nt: TGCAGTGCTACGGGGGGACTAGCGGTAGGGACAGATACGCAGTATTTT; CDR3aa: CSATGGLAVGTDTQYF
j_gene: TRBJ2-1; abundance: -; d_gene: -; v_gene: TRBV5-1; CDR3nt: TGCGCCAGCAGCTTGATGGTTGTCAGGGAGCAGTTCTTC; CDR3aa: CASSLMVVREQFF
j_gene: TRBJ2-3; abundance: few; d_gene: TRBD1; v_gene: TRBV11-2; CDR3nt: TGTGCCAGCAGCTTAGATTGGACAGGAGTAGATACGCAGTATTTT; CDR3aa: CASSLDWTGVDTQYF
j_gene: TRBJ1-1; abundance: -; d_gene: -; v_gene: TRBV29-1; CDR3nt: TGCAGCGTCCTAGACCCAGGGACTGAAGCTTTCTTT; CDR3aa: CSVLDPGTEAFF
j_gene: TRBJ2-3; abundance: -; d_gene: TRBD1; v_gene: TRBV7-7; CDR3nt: TGTGCCAGCAGCTTGTCCGGGACAGGAGATACGCAGTATTTT; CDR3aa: CASSLSGTGDTQYF